One and the same sample provided the 27 T cell receptor beta chains below, sequenced in a study of control samples from healthy donors and cancer patients (dated by TCRdb to about 2020). The library was made by the immunoSEQ multiplex PCR assay. TCRdb took over this immuneACCESS table, retaining in-frame rearrangements with V and J assigned. Such tables are incomplete; in checked studies, under half of the missing clones stem from an unresolved V gene, and the remainder is unexplained. Here the sample has around 120,000 clones; about 95% occur a single time. Together, the top ten hold 3.6% of the sample. Sequences were obtained from blood. These receptors were collected from a young man in good health.

This rearrangement joins TRBV21-1 to TRBJ1-6. TRBV21-1 represents a pseudogene. The CDR3 length is 18 residues. CDR3 in amino acids: CASKLRGAGGVYNSPLHF. The CDR3, as DNA: TGTGCCAGCAAACTGAGGGGCGCGGGAGGAGTCTATAATTCACCCCTCCACTTT.

The V gene is TRBV11-3, the J gene TRBJ2-2; D gene unclear. Between the trimmed V and J ends, which lost 1 base and 0 bases, there was a span of 9 bases. The CDR3 consists of 16 residues. Germline CDR1 reads SGHNT; CDR2 reads YENEEA. The CDR3 spells CASSLAVTPNTGELFF. The CDR3 DNA follows: TGTGCCAGCAGCTTAGCGGTCACACCGAACACCGGGGAGCTGTTTTTT.

The chain employs TRBV14 and TRBJ2-3; D remains ambiguous. Trimming took 0 bases from V and 4 from J, leaving 8 bases between them. Germline V gives CDR1 SGHDN, CDR2 FVKESK. The CDR3 runs 14 residues. The DNA of the CDR3 is TGTGCCAGCAGCCAAGATAAATGGTCAGATACGCAGTATTTT. This gives the protein CASSQDKWSDTQYF.

The rearrangement links TRBV19 to TRBJ2-7; TRBD2 is a possible D gene (7 bases). V was shortened by 5 bases and J by 0 bases, with 14 bases between the two germline ends. In germline, CDR1 is LNHDA, CDR2 SQIVND (reference sequence). CDR3 length: 15 residues. The CDR3 loop reads CASSSGGPSSYEQYF. CDR3 nucleotide sequence: TGTGCCAGTAGTTCCGGGGGGCCGAGCTCCTACGAGCAGTACTTC. Using reference TRBV19 and TRBJ2-7 for the parts outside the CDR3, the full variable domain is DGGITQSPKYLFRKEGQNVTLSCEQNLNHDAMYWYRQDPGQGLRLIYYSQIVNDFQKGDIAEGYSVSREKKESFPLTVTSAQKNPTAFYLCASSSGGPSSYEQYFGPGTRLTVT.

V usage is TRBV28 and J usage is TRBJ2-7; 11 bases match TRBD1. The trim removed 6 bases at V and 0 bases at J, leaving 4 bases unmatched. The CDR3 length is 15 residues. From germline, CDR1 is MDHEN and CDR2 SYDVKM. The CDR3 reads CASRPGQGGSYEQYF. For the CDR3, the DNA is TGTGCCAGCAGGCCGGGACAGGGGGGCTCCTACGAGCAGTACTTC.

The chain links TRBV29-1 to TRBJ2-4, with D unclear. Germline V gene data show CDR1 as SQVTM and CDR2 as ANQGSEA. This CDR3 spans 15 amino acids. Trimming pared 1 base from V and 0 bases from J, leaving 10 bases between. The CDR3 bases are TGCAGCGTTGAAGCAGCACACTTAGCCAAAAACATTCAGTACTTC. It yields the protein CSVEAAHLAKNIQYF.

The chain recombines TRBV20-1 with TRBJ1-1; D remains ambiguous. Trimming took off 4 bases at V and 7 bases at J, with 10 bases between the two ends. The V gene's germline CDR1 is DFQATT and CDR2 SNEGSKA (reference sequence). This CDR3 contains 11 residues. In DNA form, the CDR3 reads TGCAGTGCTAAAGGGAGCGTTGAAGCTTTCTTT. It specifies CSAKGSVEAFF.

The V and J genes are TRBV19 and TRBJ1-5, with 8 bases lining up with TRBD1. The germline V gene has CDR1 LNHDA and CDR2 SQIVND (reference sequence). The CDR3 spans 15 residues. The junction had 3 bases not matched to a gene; V was cut back by 4 bases and J by 1 base. For the CDR3, the DNA is TGTGCCAGTAGTAGGACAGGGCCAAGCAATCAGCCCCAGCATTTT. It specifies CASSRTGPSNQPQHF.

V usage is TRBV6-2 or TRBV6-3 and J usage is TRBJ1-1, with 8 bases fitting TRBD1. This CDR3 contains 16 residues. Per germline, CDR1 MNHEY and CDR2 SVGEGT. With 3 bases clipped from V and 0 bases from J, the junction kept 6 bases outside the gene matches. CDR3 in DNA: TGTGCCAGCAGTTATTTATGGACAGGGATGAACACTGAAGCTTTCTTT. Its protein product is CASSYLWTGMNTEAFF.

This chain links TRBV27 with TRBJ2-5, with D perhaps matching TRBD1 or TRBD2 (5 bases each). The CDR3 runs 16 residues. The germline V gene has CDR1 MNHEY and CDR2 SMNVEV (reference sequence). Trimming removed 5 bases at V and 1 base at J, with 17 bases between. In DNA form, the CDR3 reads TGTGCCAGCAGTCCCCTCACCGGGGCTGCCCAAGAGACCCAGTACTTC. As protein: CASSPLTGAAQETQYF.

This clone was detected once. The chain recombines TRBV3-1 (or the pseudogene TRBV3-2) with TRBJ1-4, with D perhaps matching TRBD1 (6 bases). Germline values: CDR1 LGHDT, CDR2 YNNKEL (reference sequence). V lost 4 bases to trimming and J lost 8 bases, with 17 bases between them. This CDR3 has 15 amino acids. Here the CDR3 DNA reads TGTGCCAGCAGCCGATATCAGGGGTTTGGAGAAAAACTGTTTTTT. Translated: CASSRYQGFGEKLFF.

V is TRBV5-4 and J is TRBJ2-1, with 10 bases that match TRBD1. The CDR3 runs 14 residues. Trimming removed 3 bases from V and 6 bases from J; junction bases left unmatched: 3. Germline V gene sequence: CDR1 SGHNT, CDR2 YYREEE (reference sequence). The CDR3: CASSSRTGGNEQFF. CDR3 in DNA: TGTGCCAGCAGCTCGAGGACAGGGGGCAATGAGCAGTTCTTC.

The chain uses TRBV30 and TRBJ1-6; the D is unclear. CDR1 GTSNPN and CDR2 SVGIG come from the germline V gene (reference sequence). The CDR3 is made up of 12 amino acids. Deletions cut 3 bases from V and 3 bases from J, with 3 bases between. The CDR3 is CAWRDYNSPLHF. In DNA, the CDR3 is TGTGCCTGGAGGGACTATAATTCACCCCTCCACTTT.

The chain couples TRBV5-1 to TRBJ2-1, with 9 bases that match TRBD1. The CDR3 is made up of 15 amino acids. Germline-derived CDR1 and CDR2 are SGHRS and YFSETQ. The J segment lost 6 bases and the V segment lost 3 bases, leaving 7 bases of the junction unmatched. Here the CDR3 DNA reads TGCGCCAGCAGCTCACAGGGGGCGAAGGGCAATGAGCAGTTCTTC. This sequence encodes CASSSQGAKGNEQFF.

V and J are TRBV27 and TRBJ2-7; D is undetermined. Germline-derived CDR1 and CDR2 are MNHEY and SMNVEV (reference sequence). Deletions cut 0 bases from V and 1 base from J, with 7 bases between. The CDR3 contains 14 residues. The CDR3 region is CASSLSYGSYEQYF. The CDR3 DNA reads as TGTGCCAGCAGTTTATCGTACGGGTCCTACGAGCAGTACTTC.

The chain links TRBV27 to TRBJ1-1; D not certain. CDR1 is MNHEY and CDR2 is SMNVEV in the germline V gene (reference sequence). The CDR3 loop spans 12 amino acids. Trimming took off 3 bases at V and 5 bases at J, with 7 bases between the two ends. CDR3 sequence (DNA): TGTGCCAGCAGTTTCGACTCGACTGAAGCTTTCTTT. It is translated as CASSFDSTEAFF.

The genes are TRBV2 and TRBJ1-5; possibly TRBD1 for D (6 bases). Germline CDR1 is SNHLY and CDR2 is FYNNEI. The CDR3 is 16 amino acids. V was shortened by 3 bases and J by 4 bases, with 16 bases between the two germline ends. The CDR3 DNA sequence: TGTGCCAGCAGTGACCCCTTGGGGGCTGGGAATCAGCCCCAGCATTTT. Protein: CASSDPLGAGNQPQHF. Complete variable domain (other parts from reference TRBV2 and TRBJ1-5): EPEVTQTPSHQVTQMGQEVILRCVPISNHLYFYWYRQILGQKVEFLVSFYNNEISEKSEIFDDQFSVERPDGSNFTLKIRSTKLEDSAMYFCASSDPLGAGNQPQHFGDGTRLSIL.

This rearrangement joins TRBV5-6 to TRBJ2-7, with D tentatively TRBD1 (5 bases). Trimming stripped 2 bases from V and 3 bases from J, with 12 bases between. CDR3 length: 14 amino acids. Germline CDR1 is SGHDT and CDR2 is YYEEEE. This chain's CDR3 is CASSFRQGIYEQYF. For the CDR3, the DNA is TGTGCCAGCAGCTTTAGGCAGGGAATCTACGAGCAGTACTTC.

As DNA, the CDR3 is TGTGCCAGCAGCCACATCTACGAGCAGTACTTC. Its translation: CASSHIYEQYF. The chain combines TRBV7-2 with TRBJ2-7; D is unclear. The V gene lost 5 bases and the J gene lost 3 bases, with 5 bases spanning the gap. Germline CDR1 reads SGHTA; CDR2 reads FQGNSA. This CDR3 is built from 11 residues.

J is TRBJ2-1 and V is TRBV5-1; 10 nucleotides line up with TRBD2. With V trimmed by 1 base and J by 6 bases, 13 bases remained unmatched. The CDR3 has 18 amino acids. Germline CDR1 and CDR2: SGHRS and YFSETQ. In DNA form, the CDR3 reads TGCGCCAGCAGCTTGAATAAGCGGGGGGGCTCCCGTATCAATGAGCAGTTCTTC. This translates into CASSLNKRGGSRINEQFF.

This chain uses TRBV12-3 or TRBV12-4 with TRBJ1-1; D uncertain. V was clipped by 3 bases and J by 0 bases, with 5 bases between them. The CDR3 extends over 13 amino acids. The CDR3 sequence: CASSFRMNTEAFF. The CDR3 nucleotides read TGTGCCAGCAGTTTCCGTATGAACACTGAAGCTTTCTTT.

The rearrangement joins TRBV19 to TRBJ2-3, with D maybe TRBD2 (5 bases). The CDR3 spans 15 residues. V was cut by 3 bases and J by 4 bases, with 14 bases left in between. Germline loops: CDR1 LNHDA, CDR2 SQIVND (reference sequence). CDR3 bases: TGTGCCAGTAGTATGACGGATGCGGGCGCAGATACGCAGTATTTT. Amino acid sequence: CASSMTDAGADTQYF.

A single count supports this clone. The chain couples TRBV28 to TRBJ1-4; no firm D call. Trimming removed 8 bases at V and 2 bases at J, with 21 bases between. Germline loops: CDR1 MDHEN, CDR2 SYDVKM. This CDR3 comprises 17 residues. The DNA of the CDR3 is TGTGCCAGCGGCCCCGACTCCAGAACGTGGACTAATGAAAAACTGTTTTTT. This sequence encodes CASGPDSRTWTNEKLFF.

This clone has a single count. The gene calls are TRBV5-6 and TRBJ2-7; tentatively, D is TRBD2 (6 bases). Germline values: CDR1 SGHDT, CDR2 YYEEEE. Deletions cut 0 bases from V and 2 bases from J, with 12 bases between. This CDR3 contains 15 residues. In DNA form, the CDR3 reads TGTGCCAGCAGCTTGGTGGGCGGGGCGGCCTACGAGCAGTACTTC. Protein sequence: CASSLVGGAAYEQYF.

This CDR3 is CASSAGPRSQRVFYNEQFF. DNA for the CDR3: TGTGCCAGCAGCGCGGGACCTAGGTCTCAGCGGGTTTTCTACAATGAGCAGTTCTTC. The chain couples TRBV7-9 to TRBJ2-1; TRBD2 is a possible D gene (6 bases). Trimming removed 5 bases at V and 3 bases at J, with 26 bases between. Germline assignment: CDR1 SEHNR and CDR2 FQNEAQ (reference sequence). There are 19 residues in the CDR3. Based on the CDR3 plus reference TRBV7-9 and TRBJ2-1, the full variable domain is DTGVSQNPRHKITKRGQNVTFRCDPISEHNRLYWYRQTLGQGPEFLTYFQNEAQLEKSRLLSDRFSAERPKGSFSTLEIQRTEQGDSAMYLCASSAGPRSQRVFYNEQFFGPGTRLTVL.

The chain is built from TRBV4-1 and TRBJ2-5; the match to TRBD1 covers 9 bases. V trimming: 6 bases; J trimming: 1 base; junction bases outside the gene matches: 24. CDR1 and CDR2 from the germline V gene are MGHRA and YSYEKL. The CDR3 has 21 amino acids. DNA of the CDR3: TGCGCCAGCAGTCGACCGCGGACAGGGGTCGGCGGGGTGTCAGGCCAAGAGACCCAGTACTTC. It is translated as CASSRPRTGVGGVSGQETQYF.

The J gene is TRBJ1-5, the V gene TRBV2; the D is unclear. CDR3 length: 14 residues. Germline CDR1 is SNHLY and CDR2 is FYNNEI. V shed 6 bases and J shed 2 bases, with 11 bases lying between them. The CDR3: CASRVSRGNQPQHF. The CDR3 DNA reads as TGTGCCAGCAGGGTCTCGAGGGGCAATCAGCCCCAGCATTTT.